This T cell receptor beta chain appears in the sequencing data of a study of cytomegalovirus exposure and HLA in healthy donors. Researchers ran the PCR with 60 Vbeta and 13 Jbeta primers. In the source study's methods: Later, about 80 million unique TCR beta chains were counted in an analysis, and roughly 11 million of them were shared. The table came from immunoSEQ multiplex PCR; TCRdb's copy has only in-frame clones and leaves some out. V, J and clone size reflect that table, while D and trimming were determined from the DNA. The data show some 200,000 clones, over 80% seen once. The CDR3 is 16 amino acids. Germline loops: CDR1 SGDLS, CDR2 YYNGEE. J gave up 5 bases and V 4 bases, and 12 bases lay outside the gene matches.

This TCR was sampled from a boy aged 2 to 10 in good health and CMV-seronegative. The genes are TRBV9 and TRBJ2-7, with 10 bases fitting TRBD1. What was sequenced was PBMCs. CDR3 bases: TGTGCCAGCAGCCCCCGGACAGGGGGTATTGTCCACGAGCAGTACTTC. Translated, it gives CASSPRTGGIVHEQYF.